This T cell receptor beta chain was obtained from a study of regulatory T cells in long-lasting Graves disease. Study as a whole: The study enrolled newly diagnosed Graves' patients on antithyroid drugs under 3 months.

Per germline, CDR1 MNHEY and CDR2 SMNVEV (reference sequence). V lost 3 bases and J 8 bases, leaving 10 bases between the germline ends. The CDR3 extends over 13 amino acids. This clonotype was seen at least ten times. The time point is: newly diagnosed GD, antithyroid drugs for less than 3 months. PBMC RNA was the source of the TCR library. One endocrinology department in Xi'an, China, was where patients came from. Building the TCR beta libraries relied on iRepertoire HTBI primers, and CDR3 regions underwent Arm-PCR. TCRdb re-called the multiplex PCR reads through MiXCR, storing one row per CDR3 protein. This sample carries approximately 400,000 distinct CDR3 sequences, 15% to 17% of them seen once, and the ten largest clones take 22%.

The specimen was peripheral blood mononuclear cells (PBMCs), collected at new diagnosis, from a patient treated with antithyroid drugs. V and J are TRBV27 and TRBJ2-2; no firm D call. The receptor was isolated from a female donor with Graves disease. CDR3 bases: TGTGCCAGCAGTTTGGGGATGAAAGGGGAGCTGTTTTTT. Its translation is CASSLGMKGELFF.